Reported below is one T cell receptor (beta chain). This clonotype was observed a handful of times. What antigen it recognizes has not been identified. The germline gene is not matched at one end of the junction; a read error may be the cause. Sequencing was carried out with an Illumina HiSeq 1500. Starting from the raw public reads, TCRdb applied fastp trimming at Q25, assembled clones with MiXCR and retained in-frame beta chains. One record per CDR3 amino acid sequence lists the most common genes and DNA. Within this sample are approximately 250,000 distinct CDR3 sequences, with around 12% of them counted one time only. The top ten clonotypes cover 1.5% to 2% of the sample. This sample was taken from a study of T cell repertoires in cytomegalovirus infection (dated by TCRdb to about 2019). General notes on the study: Because public TCR beta signatures pointed to carriage of CMV infection together with the matching HLA type, the HLA type of each donor mattered for the analysis.

What the study reported, not specific to this receptor: Cumulative frequency of public TCR beta family members discriminated carriers of CMV infection plus the relevant HLA type in this cohort and an independent 352-donor cohort. The ex vivo response was dominated by HLA-C-restricted CMV-specific TCR beta clonotypes, which also provided the single most frequent clonotype in two of eight donors.

From its cysteine to its phenylalanine, the CDR3 spans 10 amino acids. The kept DNA is CDR3 alone, 30 bases in frame from the first base. According to the germline V gene (reference sequence), CDR1 reads DFQATT and CDR2 reads SNEGSKA. The chain was built from TRBV20-1 and TRBJ2-1, with TRBD1 as a weak D call on 5 bases. The sequenced material came from PBMCs. The receptor comes from a human donor in good health (CMV status not recorded). Some clones in this sample may be carry-over from other donors' samples. The CDR3 reads as follows: CSAKSGQRIF. The nucleotides read TGCAGTGCGAAGAGTGGACAAAGGATCTTC.